These T cell receptor beta chains were read from a single sample in a study of blood T cells in healthy people across ages. TCRdb reanalysed the 5' RACE reads using MiXCR and keeps one entry per CDR3 protein. In the table there are about 1.8 million distinct CDR3 sequences, roughly 50% of which are singletons. Sequenced: blood. The receptors derive from a woman aged 40 to 50 in good health. Each CDR3 is given with its conserved first and last residue. Each record gives: J gene, clone size, V gene, D gene, CDR3 protein, CDR3 DNA. D genes are given only for firm matches. Size is omitted from some rows. Given values are once, few, many or a class for expanded clones.

>TRBJ1-1|once|TRBV6-1|-
CASSGSNSMNTEAFF
TGTGCCAGCAGTGGAAGCAATTCAATGAACACTGAGGCTTTCTTT
>TRBJ2-1|-|TRBV2|TRBD2
CASMSGGGTYEQFF
TGTGCCAGCATGAGTGGGGGGGGAACCTACGAGCAGTTCTTC
>TRBJ2-5|few|TRBV7-2|TRBD1
CASSGRDRVSETQYF
TGTGCCAGCAGCGGCCGGGACAGGGTTTCGGAGACCCAGTACTTC
>TRBJ2-1|-|TRBV5-1|-
CASSRAFGFNNEQFF
TGCGCCAGCAGCCGGGCATTTGGGTTTAACAATGAGCAGTTCTTC
>TRBJ2-7|-|TRBV4-3|-
CASSQDLQGPTYEQYF
TGCGCCAGCAGCCAAGATTTGCAGGGACCAACCTACGAGCAGTACTTC
>TRBJ2-1|-|TRBV7-6|-
CASSLSRKRVAGEQFF
TGTGCCAGCAGCTTAAGTCGAAAGCGGGTGGCCGGGGAGCAGTTCTTC
>TRBJ2-5|-|TRBV7-2|-
CASSVATNEETQYF
TGTGCCAGCAGCGTCGCAACGAATGAAGAGACCCAGTACTTC
>TRBJ2-3|-|TRBV10-3|TRBD2
CAIRASGGVTDTQYF
TGTGCCATCAGGGCTAGCGGGGGGGTCACAGATACGCAGTATTTT
>TRBJ2-7|-|TRBV12-3/TRBV12-4|TRBD1
CASSTDRGGSYEQYF
TGTGCCAGCAGCACGGACAGGGGGGGATCCTACGAGCAGTACTTC
>TRBJ2-7|-|TRBV9|-
CASSVGARLMSYEQYF
TGTGCCAGCAGCGTAGGGGCACGGTTGATGTCCTACGAGCAGTACTTC
>TRBJ1-2|-|TRBV5-5|-
CASSARDSHYGYTF
TGTGCCAGCAGCGCCCGTGACAGCCACTATGGCTACACCTTC
>TRBJ1-2|-|TRBV4-3|TRBD1
CASSPGGTGQGSTNYGYTF
TGCGCCAGCAGCCCAGGGGGCACGGGACAGGGGTCAACTAACTATGGCTACACCTTC
>TRBJ2-3|-|TRBV18|-
CASSPPGLLDTQYF
TGTGCCAGCTCACCACCAGGACTTTTGGATACGCAGTATTTT
>TRBJ1-1|-|TRBV20-1|-
CSAGPRRGTEAFF
TGCAGTGCTGGGCCACGAAGGGGCACTGAAGCTTTCTTT
>TRBJ2-1|once|TRBV29-1|-
CSVARRGSYNEQFF
TGCAGCGTTGCGCGGAGGGGGTCCTACAATGAGCAGTTCTTC
>TRBJ2-1|-|TRBV6-1|TRBD1
CASSEPGQGGHEQFF
TGTGCCAGCAGTGAACCGGGACAGGGGGGCCATGAGCAGTTCTTC
>TRBJ2-7|few|TRBV20-1|TRBD1
CGSSGQGYEQYF
TGCGGTTCCTCGGGACAGGGCTACGAGCAGTACTTC
>TRBJ1-5|-|TRBV12-3/TRBV12-4|-
CASTAGGSVNQPQHF
TGTGCCAGCACCGCTGGGGGCTCGGTCAATCAGCCCCAGCATTTT
>TRBJ2-7|-|TRBV20-1|-
CSARGLHRGRSYEQYF
TGCAGTGCTAGAGGGCTACACCGGGGTCGCTCCTACGAGCAGTACTTC
>TRBJ2-5|-|TRBV11-2|-
CASRKDGTPPKTQYF
TGTGCCAGCAGAAAGGATGGGACCCCTCCGAAGACCCAGTACTTC
>TRBJ2-7|-|TRBV9|TRBD1
CASSGQGRYNEQYF
TGTGCCAGCAGTGGACAGGGGCGATACAATGAGCAGTACTTC
>TRBJ2-1|-|TRBV28|TRBD1
CAKPRGHNNEQFF
TGTGCTAAACCTAGGGGGCACAACAATGAGCAGTTCTTC
>TRBJ1-2|few|TRBV29-1|-
CSVVRHRDYGYTF
TGCAGCGTTGTGCGACATAGGGACTATGGCTACACCTTC
>TRBJ2-4|-|TRBV20-1|-
CSATDGHLAKNIQYF
TGCAGTGCTACCGACGGCCACTTAGCCAAAAACATTCAGTACTTC
>TRBJ1-5|-|TRBV27|-
CVSSRVSNQPQHF
TGTGTCAGCAGTAGGGTTAGCAATCAGCCCCAGCATTTT
>TRBJ1-5|once|TRBV4-3|-
CASSQKPHGGNQPQHF
TGCGCCAGCAGCCAAAAGCCCCACGGGGGGAATCAGCCCCAGCATTTT
>TRBJ1-2|few|TRBV6-5|-
CASSYASAGSYGYTF
TGTGCCAGCAGTTACGCCTCCGCCGGTAGCTATGGCTACACCTTC
>TRBJ1-5|-|TRBV4-1|-
CASSQALSKPQHF
TGCGCCAGCAGCCAAGCCCTGAGTAAGCCCCAGCATTTT
>TRBJ2-3|few|TRBV6-6|-
CASSTQEPSTQYF
TGTGCCAGCAGCACACAGGAGCCCAGCACGCAGTATTTT
>TRBJ1-2|-|TRBV5-1|TRBD1
CASSSTGERNYGYTF
TGCGCCAGCAGCTCCACAGGGGAACGTAACTATGGCTACACCTTC
>TRBJ2-6|-|TRBV6-2/TRBV6-3|-
CASSYRPWAQFSGANVLTF
TGTGCCAGCAGTTACCGACCCTGGGCACAATTCTCTGGGGCCAACGTCCTGACTTTC
>TRBJ1-2|-|TRBV12-3/TRBV12-4|TRBD1
CASSLAPDREFGYTF
TGTGCCAGCAGTTTAGCCCCGGACAGGGAGTTCGGCTACACCTTC
>TRBJ2-7|-|TRBV5-1|TRBD1
CASTFLGQGRYEQYF
TGCGCCAGCACCTTCCTAGGACAGGGTCGATACGAGCAGTACTTC
>TRBJ2-4|-|TRBV10-2|-
CASSGPKNIQYF
TGCGCCAGCAGCGGCCCTAAAAACATTCAGTACTTC
>TRBJ2-5|-|TRBV7-9|-
CASWRLGETQYF
TGTGCCAGCTGGAGGTTAGGAGAGACCCAGTACTTC
>TRBJ1-1|-|TRBV4-2|-
CASSQSGLPLTEAFF
TGTGCCAGCAGCCAGTCGGGCCTTCCTTTGACTGAAGCTTTCTTT
>TRBJ1-6|-|TRBV4-1|-
CASSQAGLRNSPLHF
TGCGCCAGCAGCCAAGCGGGGCTTCGGAATTCACCCCTCCACTTT
>TRBJ1-4|-|TRBV7-9|TRBD1
CASSHGDRGTNEKLFF
TGTGCCAGCAGCCACGGTGACAGGGGAACTAATGAAAAACTGTTTTTT
>TRBJ2-1|few|TRBV7-8|-
CASSSDSFNEQFF
TGTGCCAGCAGCTCTGACAGTTTTAATGAGCAGTTCTTC
>TRBJ2-1|few|TRBV7-9|-
CASIPPRDSEQFF
TGTGCCAGCATCCCCCCCAGGGACTCTGAGCAGTTCTTC
>TRBJ1-4|-|TRBV7-6|-
CASSLSVASNEKLFF
TGTGCCAGCAGCTTAAGTGTGGCCTCTAATGAAAAACTGTTTTTT
>TRBJ2-1|few|TRBV5-1|TRBD2
CASSLGPGGPFNEQFF
TGCGCCAGCAGCTTGGGGCCGGGGGGGCCGTTCAATGAGCAGTTCTTC
>TRBJ2-6|-|TRBV12-3/TRBV12-4|-
CASSLSLGRTSGSLSGANVLTF
TGTGCCAGCAGTTTATCACTCGGGCGGACATCCGGAAGTCTCTCTGGGGCCAACGTCCTGACTTTC